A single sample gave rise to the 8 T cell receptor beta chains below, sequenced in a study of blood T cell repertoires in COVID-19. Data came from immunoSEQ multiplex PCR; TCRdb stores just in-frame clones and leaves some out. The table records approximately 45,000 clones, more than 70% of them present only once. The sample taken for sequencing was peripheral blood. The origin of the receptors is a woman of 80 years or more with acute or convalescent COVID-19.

Written as DNA, the CDR3 is TGTGCCAGCAGCTTAGCGCTTACAGGGGTGGATCAGCCCCAGCATTTT. Residues: CASSLALTGVDQPQHF. V usage is TRBV7-8 and J usage is TRBJ1-5, with TRBD1 matching over 7 bases. Trimming removed 0 bases from V and 5 bases from J; junction bases left unmatched: 7. The CDR3 spans 16 residues. Per the germline V gene, CDR1 is SGHVS and CDR2 is FQNEAQ.

DNA for the CDR3: TGCGCCAGCACGAGCAGGGGGCTTGGCTACACCTTC. Protein product: CASTSRGLGYTF. The chain is built from TRBV10-2 and TRBJ1-2, with 8 bases fitting TRBD1. The ends lost 7 bases at V and 7 bases at J; junction bases unmatched: 5. The CDR3 runs to 12 residues. Germline loops: CDR1 WSHSY, CDR2 SAAADI.

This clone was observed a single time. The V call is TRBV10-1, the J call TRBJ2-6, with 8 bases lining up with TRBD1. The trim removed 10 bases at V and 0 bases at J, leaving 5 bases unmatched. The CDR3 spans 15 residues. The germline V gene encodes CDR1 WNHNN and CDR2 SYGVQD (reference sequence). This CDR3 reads CATDRDPSGANVLTF. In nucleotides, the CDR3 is TGCGCCACGGACAGGGACCCCTCTGGGGCCAACGTCCTGACTTTC.

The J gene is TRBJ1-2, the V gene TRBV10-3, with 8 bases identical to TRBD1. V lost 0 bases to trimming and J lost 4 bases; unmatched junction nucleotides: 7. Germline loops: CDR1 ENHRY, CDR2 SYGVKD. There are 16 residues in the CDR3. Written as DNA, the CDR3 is TGTGCCATCAGTGAGTCGGACAGGGAGTTTTCCTATGGCTACACCTTC. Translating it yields CAISESDREFSYGYTF.

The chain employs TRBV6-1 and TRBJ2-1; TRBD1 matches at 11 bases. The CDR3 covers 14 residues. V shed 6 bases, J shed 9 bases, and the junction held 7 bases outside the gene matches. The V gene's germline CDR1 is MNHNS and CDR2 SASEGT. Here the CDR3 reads CASRVGQGAGEQFF. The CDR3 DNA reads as TGTGCCAGCAGAGTAGGACAGGGGGCAGGTGAGCAGTTCTTC.

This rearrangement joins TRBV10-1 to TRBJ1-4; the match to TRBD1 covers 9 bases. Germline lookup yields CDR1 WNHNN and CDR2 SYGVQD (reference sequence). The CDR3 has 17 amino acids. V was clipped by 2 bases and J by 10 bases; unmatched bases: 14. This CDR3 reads CASSERQGTGPTGKLFF. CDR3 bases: TGCGCCAGCAGTGAGAGGCAGGGGACAGGGCCGACGGGAAAACTGTTTTTT.

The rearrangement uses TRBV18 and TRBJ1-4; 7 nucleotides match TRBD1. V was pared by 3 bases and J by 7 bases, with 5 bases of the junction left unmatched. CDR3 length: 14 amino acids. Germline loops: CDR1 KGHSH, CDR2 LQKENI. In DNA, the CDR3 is TGTGCCAGCTCACCCGAGACAGGGATTGAAAAACTGTTTTTT. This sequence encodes CASSPETGIEKLFF.

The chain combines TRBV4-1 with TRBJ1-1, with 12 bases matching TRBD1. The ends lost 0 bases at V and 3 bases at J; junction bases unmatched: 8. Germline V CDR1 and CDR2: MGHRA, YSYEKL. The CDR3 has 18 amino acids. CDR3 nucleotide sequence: TGCGCCAGCAGCCAAGACCCGGGACAGGGGGCGTCTCACACTGAAGCTTTCTTT. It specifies CASSQDPGQGASHTEAFF.